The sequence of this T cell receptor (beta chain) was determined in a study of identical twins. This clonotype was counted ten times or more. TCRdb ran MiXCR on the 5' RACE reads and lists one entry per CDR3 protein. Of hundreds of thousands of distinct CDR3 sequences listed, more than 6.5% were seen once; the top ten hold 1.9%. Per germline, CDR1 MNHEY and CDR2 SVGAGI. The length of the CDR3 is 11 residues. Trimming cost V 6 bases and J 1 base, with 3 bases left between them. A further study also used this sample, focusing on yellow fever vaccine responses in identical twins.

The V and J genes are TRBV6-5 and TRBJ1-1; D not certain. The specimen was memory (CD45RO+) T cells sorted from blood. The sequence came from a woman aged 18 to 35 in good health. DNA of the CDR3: TGTGCCAGCAGGCGGAACACTGAAGCTTTCTTT. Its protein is CASRRNTEAFF.